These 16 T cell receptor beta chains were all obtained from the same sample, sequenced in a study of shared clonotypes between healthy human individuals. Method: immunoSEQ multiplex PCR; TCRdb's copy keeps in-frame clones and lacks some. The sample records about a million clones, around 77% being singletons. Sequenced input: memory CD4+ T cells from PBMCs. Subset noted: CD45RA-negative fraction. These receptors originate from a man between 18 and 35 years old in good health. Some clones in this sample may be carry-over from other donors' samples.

This CDR3 reads CASSTTRQNEQFF. CDR3 nucleotide sequence: TGCGCCAGCAGCACAACTAGGCAAAATGAGCAGTTCTTC. The gene calls are TRBV5-1 and TRBJ2-1; perhaps TRBD2 as D (5 bases). In germline, CDR1 is SGHRS, CDR2 YFSETQ. The CDR3 extends over 13 amino acids. Trimming removed 4 bases at V and 7 bases at J, with 12 bases between.

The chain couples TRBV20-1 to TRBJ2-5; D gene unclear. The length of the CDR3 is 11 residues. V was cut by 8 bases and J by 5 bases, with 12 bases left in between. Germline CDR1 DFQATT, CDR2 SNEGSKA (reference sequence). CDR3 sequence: CSKAVGETQYF. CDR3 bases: TGCAGTAAGGCCGTGGGGGAGACCCAGTACTTC.

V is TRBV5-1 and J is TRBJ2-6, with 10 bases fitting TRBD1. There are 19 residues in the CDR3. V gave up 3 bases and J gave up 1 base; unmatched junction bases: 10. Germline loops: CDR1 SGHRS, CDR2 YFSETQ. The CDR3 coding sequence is TGCGCCAGCAGCTCCGGAGGGGGGACAGGGGCGTCTGGGGCCAACGTCCTGACTTTC. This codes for CASSSGGGTGASGANVLTF.

The CDR3: CASSARQGSYEQYF. The DNA of the CDR3 is TGTGCCAGCAGCGCCCGACAGGGGTCCTACGAGCAGTACTTC. The chain employs TRBV7-6 and TRBJ2-7, with TRBD1 identical over 8 bases. The CDR3 totals 14 residues. The junction had 4 bases not matched to a gene; V was cut back by 5 bases and J by 1 base. Germline V gives CDR1 SGHVS, CDR2 FNYEAQ.

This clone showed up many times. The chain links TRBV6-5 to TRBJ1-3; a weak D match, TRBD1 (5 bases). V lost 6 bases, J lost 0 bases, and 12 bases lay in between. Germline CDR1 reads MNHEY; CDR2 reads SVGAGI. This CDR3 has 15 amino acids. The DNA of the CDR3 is TGTGCCAGCAGGCGGGACGCCTTCTCTGGAAACACCATATATTTT. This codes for CASRRDAFSGNTIYF.

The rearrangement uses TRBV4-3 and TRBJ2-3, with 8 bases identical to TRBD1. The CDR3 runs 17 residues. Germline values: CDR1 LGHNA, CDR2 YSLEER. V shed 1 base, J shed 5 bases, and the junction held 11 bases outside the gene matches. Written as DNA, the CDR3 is TGCGCCAGCAGCCAAGGGCTTGGACAGGGTGGGAAAGATACGCAGTATTTT. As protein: CASSQGLGQGGKDTQYF.

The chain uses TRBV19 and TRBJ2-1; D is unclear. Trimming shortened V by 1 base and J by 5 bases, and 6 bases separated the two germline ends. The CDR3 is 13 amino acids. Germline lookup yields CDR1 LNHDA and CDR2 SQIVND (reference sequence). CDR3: CASSIANNNEQFF. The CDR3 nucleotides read TGTGCCAGTAGTATAGCTAACAACAATGAGCAGTTCTTC.

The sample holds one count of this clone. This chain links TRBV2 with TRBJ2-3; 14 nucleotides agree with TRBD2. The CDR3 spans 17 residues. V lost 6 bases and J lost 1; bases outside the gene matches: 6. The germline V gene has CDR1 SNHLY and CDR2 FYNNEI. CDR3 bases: TGTGCCAGCAGCGAGACTAGCGGGAGGGGGGGCACAGATACGCAGTATTTT. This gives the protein CASSETSGRGGTDTQYF.

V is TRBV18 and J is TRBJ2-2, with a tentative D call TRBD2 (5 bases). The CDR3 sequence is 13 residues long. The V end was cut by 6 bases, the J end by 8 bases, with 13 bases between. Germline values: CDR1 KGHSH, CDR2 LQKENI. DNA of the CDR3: TGTGCCAGCTCCCTGTGGACTGGTGGGGAGCTGTTTTTT. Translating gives CASSLWTGGELFF.

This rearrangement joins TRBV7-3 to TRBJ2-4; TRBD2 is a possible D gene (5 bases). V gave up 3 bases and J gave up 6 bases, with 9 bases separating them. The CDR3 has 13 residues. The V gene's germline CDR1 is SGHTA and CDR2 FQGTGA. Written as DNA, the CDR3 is TGTGCCAGCAGCTTTGGACTCGGAAACATTCAGTACTTC. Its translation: CASSFGLGNIQYF.

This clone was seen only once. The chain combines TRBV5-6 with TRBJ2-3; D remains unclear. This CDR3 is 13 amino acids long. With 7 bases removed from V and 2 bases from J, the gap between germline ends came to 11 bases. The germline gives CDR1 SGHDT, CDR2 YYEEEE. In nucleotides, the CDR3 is TGTGCCAGCCAGATCGCCAACACAGATACGCAGTATTTT. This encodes CASQIANTDTQYF.

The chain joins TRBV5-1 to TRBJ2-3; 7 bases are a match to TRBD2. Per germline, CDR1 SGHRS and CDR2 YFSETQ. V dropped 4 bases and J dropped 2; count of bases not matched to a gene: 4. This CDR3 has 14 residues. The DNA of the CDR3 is TGCGCCAGCAGCGGACTAGTAAACACAGATACGCAGTATTTT. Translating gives CASSGLVNTDTQYF.

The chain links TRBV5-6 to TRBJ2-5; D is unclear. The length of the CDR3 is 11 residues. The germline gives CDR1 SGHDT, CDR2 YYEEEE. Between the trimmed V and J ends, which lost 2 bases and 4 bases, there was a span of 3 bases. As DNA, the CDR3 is TGTGCCAGCAGCTTCGTAGAGACCCAGTACTTC. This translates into CASSFVETQYF.

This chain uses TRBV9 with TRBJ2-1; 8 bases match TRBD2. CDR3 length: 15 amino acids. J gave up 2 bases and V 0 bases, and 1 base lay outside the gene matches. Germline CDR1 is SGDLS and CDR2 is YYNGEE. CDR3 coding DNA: TGTGCCAGCAGCGTAGGGGGACTAGCCTACAATGAGCAGTTCTTC. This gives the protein CASSVGGLAYNEQFF.

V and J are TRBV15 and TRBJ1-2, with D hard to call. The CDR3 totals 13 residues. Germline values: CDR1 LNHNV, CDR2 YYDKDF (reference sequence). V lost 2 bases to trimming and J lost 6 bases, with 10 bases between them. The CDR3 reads CATSRQKENGYTF. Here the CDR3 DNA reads TGTGCCACCAGCAGACAGAAGGAGAATGGCTACACCTTC.

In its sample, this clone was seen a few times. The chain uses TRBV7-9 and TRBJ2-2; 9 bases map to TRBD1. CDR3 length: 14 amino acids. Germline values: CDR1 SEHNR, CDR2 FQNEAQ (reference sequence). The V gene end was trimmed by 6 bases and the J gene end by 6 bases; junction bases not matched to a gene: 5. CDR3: CASRTTGGSGELFF. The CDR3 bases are TGTGCCAGCAGGACGACAGGGGGATCCGGGGAGCTGTTTTTT.